This TCR beta chain emerged from a study of T-cell reconstitution after alpha-beta-depleted transplantation in children. Overall study findings and caveats: TCRbeta diversity was high at day 60 in some patients (a result of surviving recipient T cells and thymic progenitors). After one year, T-cell counts and TCRbeta diversity mostly came from new T cells.

Preparation of the TCRbeta library involved a method that used unique molecular identifiers. TCRdb fed the PCR reads into MiXCR, producing one record per CDR3 protein. The sample holds about 1,000,000 distinct CDR3 sequences; less than 30% are singletons and the top ten take 28%. Comments on this clonotype: Its antigen remains unknown.

Sequenced material: PBMCs, mostly from graft donor cells, taken 360 days after TCRalphabeta/CD19-depleted stem cell transplant. This receptor was obtained from a boy in the first two years of life who had a stem cell transplant for SCID, so the T cells may come from the graft donor.

CDR3 residues: CASSLIRAGQGGEKLFF. The CDR3 DNA reads as TGTGCCAGCAGCTTAATTCGGGCAGGACAGGGTGGTGAAAAACTGTTTTTT. The rearrangement joins TRBV7-6 to TRBJ1-4, with 8 bases lining up with TRBD1. CDR3 size: 17 residues. Trimming took 2 bases from V and 7 from J; bases not matched to a gene: 12. CDR1 is SGHVS, CDR2 FNYEAQ, per germline.